This record looks at one T cell receptor (beta chain) sequence and its context. Its antigen is not identified. A multiplex PCR was run with 60 Vbeta primers and 13 Jbeta primers. Profiled with immunoSEQ multiplex PCR; TCRdb holds only in-frame clones, not every one. The data contain about 94,000 clones, over 65% of them singletons. The CDR3 is made up of 17 amino acids. The V gene lost 1 base and the J gene lost 5 bases, with 18 bases spanning the gap. Germline V gene sequence: CDR1 LNHNV, CDR2 YYDKDF (reference sequence). This record comes from a study of cytomegalovirus exposure and HLA in healthy donors. General study points: Researchers catalogued roughly 170 TCR beta chains as cytomegalovirus-associated. CMV serostatus was the sole immune exposure data available.

The origin of this receptor is a human donor in good health. Material for sequencing was PBMCs. The chain is built from TRBV15 and TRBJ2-1; perhaps TRBD2 as D (6 bases). DNA for the CDR3: TGTGCCACCAGCAGAGTGGAATTGGGACTTTGGCACAATGAGCAGTTCTTC. It yields the protein CATSRVELGLWHNEQFF.